This T cell receptor beta chain was retrieved from a study of cytomegalovirus exposure and HLA in healthy donors. Germline CDR1 KGHSH, CDR2 LQKENI. The J segment lost 0 bases and the V segment lost 2 bases, leaving 2 bases of the junction unmatched. CDR3 length: 15 amino acids. Whole-study results and caveats: Cytomegalovirus association was listed for 150 or so TCR beta chains.

Primers included in the PCR were 60 Vbeta and 13 Jbeta primers. Generated by immunoSEQ multiplex PCR, the TCRdb table keeps only in-frame clones and is missing some. Among about 89,000 clones listed, around 74% were seen once. This clone has only a few counts. Its antigen remains unknown. This chain connects TRBV18 to TRBJ2-7, with 9 nucleotides matching TRBD1. The sequence derives from a man younger than 40 in good health and CMV-seropositive. The sequencing input was PBMCs. The CDR3 DNA follows: TGTGCCAGCTCACCAAGGGACAGGGCCTCCTACGAGCAGTACTTC. Amino acid sequence: CASSPRDRASYEQYF.